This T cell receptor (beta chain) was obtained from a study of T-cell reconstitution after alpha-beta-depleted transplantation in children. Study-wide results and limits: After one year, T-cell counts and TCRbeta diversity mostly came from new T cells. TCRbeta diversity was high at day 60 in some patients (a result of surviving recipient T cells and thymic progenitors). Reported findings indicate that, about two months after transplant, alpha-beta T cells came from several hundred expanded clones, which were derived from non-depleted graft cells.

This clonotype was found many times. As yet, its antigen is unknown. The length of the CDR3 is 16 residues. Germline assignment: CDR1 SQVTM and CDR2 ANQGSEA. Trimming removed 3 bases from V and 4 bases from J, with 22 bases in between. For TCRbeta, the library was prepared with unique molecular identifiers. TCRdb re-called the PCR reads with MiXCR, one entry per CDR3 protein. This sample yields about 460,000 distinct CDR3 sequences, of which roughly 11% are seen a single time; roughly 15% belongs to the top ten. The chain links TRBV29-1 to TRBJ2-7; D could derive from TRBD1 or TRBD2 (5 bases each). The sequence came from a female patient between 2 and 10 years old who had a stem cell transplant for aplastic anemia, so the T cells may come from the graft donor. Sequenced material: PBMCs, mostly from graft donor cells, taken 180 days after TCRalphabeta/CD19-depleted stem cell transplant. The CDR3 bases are TGCAGCGTTGAGTCGCCGCAAGGGGCGGGTCCTTACGAGCAGTACTTC. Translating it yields CSVESPQGAGPYEQYF.